This T cell receptor (beta chain) was recovered during a study of metastatic and nonmetastatic thyroid tumors. About the study: It was across blood and tumor or nodule tissue from malignant and benign thyroid patients that repertoires were compared. Study-wide findings and caveats: According to reports, the diversity of TCR beta was significantly higher in malignant thyroid tumors than in benign nodules, and this held in both blood and tumor samples.

The V segment lost 4 bases and the J segment 3 bases; nucleotides outside the gene matches: 14. Germline CDR1 and CDR2: LGHDT and YNNKEL (reference sequence). The CDR3 sequence is 17 residues long. Methods used by the authors: The study built a papillary thyroid cancer distant-metastasis classifier from CDR3 differences across clinicopathological groups. With MiXCR, TCRdb reprocessed the PCR reads. TCRdb, not the authors, supplied the V and J calls. The sample holds about 49,000 clones, 3.5% to 5% seen once. A note on this clone: Its antigen remains unknown. A much larger clone differs from this one at a single base, so this may be a read error.

Each patient went into thyroid surgery without having received any treatment. This TCR came from a female donor with papillary thyroid cancer or a benign thyroid nodule (not recorded which). Some clones in this sample may be carry-over from other donors' samples. This rearrangement joins TRBV3-1 to TRBJ1-2, with TRBD1 matching over 7 bases. Sequenced material: blood. CDR3 nucleotide sequence: TGTGCCAGCAGCCGCGGGACAGTCGTCCCTCTTGACTATGGCTACACCTTC. Protein product: CASSRGTVVPLDYGYTF.